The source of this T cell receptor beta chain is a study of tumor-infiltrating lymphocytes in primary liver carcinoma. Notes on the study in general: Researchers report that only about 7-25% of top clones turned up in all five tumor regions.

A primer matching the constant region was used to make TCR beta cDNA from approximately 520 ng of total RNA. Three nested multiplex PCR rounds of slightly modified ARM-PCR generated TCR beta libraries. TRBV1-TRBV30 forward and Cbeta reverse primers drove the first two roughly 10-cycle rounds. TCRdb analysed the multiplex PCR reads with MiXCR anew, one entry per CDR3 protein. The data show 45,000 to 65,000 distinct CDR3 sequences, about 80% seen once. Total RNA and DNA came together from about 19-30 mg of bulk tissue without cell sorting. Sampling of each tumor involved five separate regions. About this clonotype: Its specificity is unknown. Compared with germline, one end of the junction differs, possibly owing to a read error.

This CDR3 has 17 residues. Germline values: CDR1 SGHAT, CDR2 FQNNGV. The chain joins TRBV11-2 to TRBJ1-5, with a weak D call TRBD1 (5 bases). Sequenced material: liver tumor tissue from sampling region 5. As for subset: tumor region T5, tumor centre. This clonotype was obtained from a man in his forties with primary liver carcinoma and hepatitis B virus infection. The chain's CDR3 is CASSLVGVAGSNQLQQF. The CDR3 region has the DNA TGTGCCAGCAGCTTAGTAGGGGTAGCAGGGAGCAATCAGCTCCAGCAGTTT.